This TCR beta chain was sequenced during a study of T-cell reconstitution after alpha-beta-depleted transplantation in children. During its preparation, the TCRbeta library received unique molecular identifiers. TCRdb used MiXCR to reprocess the PCR reads, holding one entry per CDR3 protein. The repertoire consists of more than 200,000 distinct CDR3 sequences, with roughly 8.3% occurring once and the leading ten covering roughly 36%. Study-wide results and limits: After one year, T-cell counts and TCRbeta diversity mostly came from new T cells. Where alpha-beta T cells came from about two months after transplant was reportedly several hundred expanded graft clones.

Trimming removed 6 bases from V and 3 bases from J, with 6 bases in between. The CDR3 is 12 residues long. This clonotype has more than one count but fewer than ten. Its matching antigen is unknown. This specimen consisted of PBMCs, mostly from graft donor cells, obtained 360 days after TCRalphabeta/CD19-depleted stem cell transplant. This sequence joins TRBV12-3 or TRBV12-4 and TRBJ1-5; the D gene is possibly TRBD1 (5 bases). The TCR sequence derives from a male patient between 2 and 15 years old who had a stem cell transplant for acute myeloid leukemia, so the T cells may come from the graft donor. The CDR3 loop is CASRDTNQPQHF. In DNA form, the CDR3 reads TGTGCCAGCAGGGACACCAATCAGCCCCAGCATTTT.